Reported below is one T cell receptor (beta chain). The clone's antigen remains unknown. No much larger clone exists at a distance of one base, and base qualities are not known. One collaborating source in Seattle enrolled patients during active infection and followed them longitudinally through the course of disease. Whole blood was collected in K2EDTA tubes by collaborating institutions according to the institutions' own protocols. For TCRbeta analysis, collaborators shipped samples in one of three forms: frozen whole blood, isolated PBMCs, or DNA extracted from either of those sample types. V is reduced by 1 base and J by 2 bases, leaving a spacing of 9 bases between them. The germline V gene (reference sequence) specifies SGHNT as CDR1 and YYREEE as CDR2. CDR3 length: 14 amino acids, cysteine to phenylalanine. Here the CDR3 DNA is all that survives: 42 bases in frame from base 1. This record comes from a study of blood T cell repertoires in COVID-19 (TCRdb year 2020). Regarding the research as a whole: Collaborator samples came from the United States, Italy and Spain and covered acute and convalescent phases of COVID-19. The material from the prospective study consisted of cDNA or gDNA derived from T cells, B-cell-depleted T cells, or PBMCs. Deeply sampled blood TCRbeta repertoires from subjects exposed to, actively infected with, or recovered from COVID-19 were included in the dataset. The repertoires were released in a freely available public database meant as a resource for research on the immune response to SARS-CoV-2. The samples were drawn from the first 160 participants of the ongoing ImmuneRACE study and from under 1,500 subjects provided by 6 global collaborators. A de-identified subject ID, COVID-19 status, age in years and sex were almost always included in the sample metadata. Where available, HLA class I and class II types were obtained from metadata supplied by the sample provider rather than from assay-based typing. Points the paper makes about the study in general: The amount of clinical and demographic metadata varied by source and participant and was provided uncurated.

TCRbeta CDR3 regions were amplified from genomic DNA by means of the immunoSEQ Assay, a bias-controlled multiplex PCR. The authors' pipeline ran thus. Within the assay, amplification of reference gene primers was used to estimate how many nucleated cells each sample contained. To quantify the absolute abundance of each unique TCRbeta CDR3 rearrangement, sequence reads were collapsed and filtered. For each sample, productive Simpson clonality was calculated by taking the square root of Simpson's diversity index across productive rearrangements. Sourced from immuneACCESS, this table was stored by TCRdb with only in-frame sequences that have V and J called. A share of the clones is absent; for the studies checked, an unresolved V gene accounts for under half, and the remainder has no known explanation. That table furnishes V, J and clone size, whereas the DNA furnished D and trimming. The sample table shows approximately 180,000 clones, and 85% are seen once. The ten most abundant clones make up about 18% of the sample.

The chain links TRBV5-4 with TRBJ1-2, with TRBD1 tentatively as D gene (6 bases match). The receptor comes from a person aged 65 to 79 with COVID-19, enrolled during active disease. Sequenced: peripheral blood. The CDR3 loop reads CASSLTGLNYGYTF. The nucleotide sequence reads as follows: TGTGCCAGCAGCTTGACAGGGTTGAACTATGGCTACACCTTC.